These 24 T cell receptor beta chains came from one sample sequenced in a study of blood T cell repertoires in COVID-19. Repertoires were generated with immunoSEQ multiplex PCR, while TCRdb's copy carries only in-frame clones and drops some. The sample includes roughly 290,000 clones, around 87% of them seen just once. Sequences were obtained from peripheral blood. The source of these receptors is a woman aged 25 to 39 who had recovered from COVID-19.

CDR3 loop: CSVQGTRGGHYEQYF. DNA for the CDR3: TGCAGCGTTCAGGGAACTCGGGGGGGACACTACGAGCAGTACTTC. This chain uses TRBV29-1 with TRBJ2-7, with 8 bases matching TRBD2. V lost 5 bases, J lost 3 bases, and 12 bases stayed unmatched. The CDR3 loop spans 15 amino acids. Per the germline V gene, CDR1 is SQVTM and CDR2 is ANQGSEA.

This clone has only a few counts. In the same sample, other DNA sequences code for this CDR3. The V gene is TRBV9, the J gene TRBJ2-1; D is uncertain. V lost 0 bases, J lost 0 bases, and 4 bases lay in between. This CDR3 spans 14 amino acids. Germline V gene sequence: CDR1 SGDLS, CDR2 YYNGEE. This CDR3 reads CASSVGSSYNEQFF. The DNA of the CDR3 is TGTGCCAGCAGCGTAGGGAGCTCCTACAATGAGCAGTTCTTC.

This chain connects TRBV19 to TRBJ2-3; TRBD2 might be the D (6 bases). Germline assignment: CDR1 LNHDA and CDR2 SQIVND (reference sequence). V lost 1 base and J 5 bases, leaving 13 bases between the germline ends. The CDR3 consists of 15 residues. The CDR3: CASSIVGGGGDTQYF. The CDR3 bases are TGTGCCAGTAGTATAGTCGGGGGAGGTGGAGATACGCAGTATTTT.

The V and J genes are TRBV28 and TRBJ2-2, with 7 bases aligning to TRBD1. Germline V gives CDR1 MDHEN, CDR2 SYDVKM. The CDR3 contains 17 residues. V lost 3 bases, J lost 2 bases, and 9 bases stayed unmatched. CDR3 sequence reads: CASSFPQGQPNTGELFF. The CDR3 DNA is TGTGCCAGCAGTTTTCCCCAGGGACAGCCTAACACCGGGGAGCTGTTTTTT.

The chain links TRBV2 to TRBJ2-1; D perhaps matches TRBD2 (6 bases). V lost 11 bases, J lost 5 bases, and 16 bases lay in between. Germline V gene data show CDR1 as SNHLY and CDR2 as FYNNEI. This CDR3 is built from 13 residues. The CDR3 region is CAGAGFTHNEQFF. Here the CDR3 DNA reads TGTGCCGGGGCGGGGTTCACCCACAATGAGCAGTTCTTC. The full variable domain, its missing parts supplied by reference TRBV2 and TRBJ2-1, is EPEVTQTPSHQVTQMGQEVILRCVPISNHLYFYWYRQILGQKVEFLVSFYNNEISEKSEIFDDQFSVERPDGSNFTLKIRSTKLEDSAMYFCAGAGFTHNEQFFGPGTRLTVL.

This clone was detected only once. The V gene is TRBV15, the J gene TRBJ1-6; 9 bases match TRBD1. Germline CDR1 reads LNHNV; CDR2 reads YYDKDF (reference sequence). The CDR3 covers 18 residues. Trimming at V came to 0 bases and at J to 0 bases, leaving 3 bases not matched to a gene. The CDR3 here is CATSRDGTGSSYNSPLHF. The CDR3 DNA sequence: TGTGCCACCAGCAGAGATGGGACAGGGAGCTCCTATAATTCACCCCTCCACTTT.

This clone was seen a handful of times. CDR3 nucleotides: TGCAGTGCTACCACTCCTGAAGCTTTCTTT. This sequence encodes CSATTPEAFF. The chain joins TRBV20-1 to TRBJ1-1; unclear D gene. Germline V gene sequence: CDR1 DFQATT, CDR2 SNEGSKA (reference sequence). The CDR3 spans 10 residues. The germline V and J ends were trimmed by 4 bases and 6 bases, with 6 bases remaining between them.

The CDR3 spells CASSPGAENEQFF. The CDR3 coding sequence is TGCGCCAGCAGCCCTGGGGCGGAGAATGAGCAGTTCTTC. The genes are TRBV4-1 and TRBJ2-1; TRBD1 might be the D (5 bases). The CDR3 covers 13 residues. The germline gives CDR1 MGHRA, CDR2 YSYEKL. V lost 4 bases and J 7 bases, leaving 11 bases between the germline ends.

CDR3 amino acids: CSVEGGGPEKLFF. In DNA form, the CDR3 reads TGCAGCGTCGAGGGGGGGGGCCCCGAAAAACTGTTTTTT. The chain employs TRBV29-1 and TRBJ1-4; TRBD1 is a possible D gene (6 bases). This CDR3 is built from 13 residues. The germline gives CDR1 SQVTM, CDR2 ANQGSEA. The V and J ends lost 6 bases and 8 bases respectively, with 16 bases between them.

The chain links TRBV5-1 to TRBJ2-2, with unresolved D. CDR3 length: 14 amino acids. Between the trimmed V and J ends, which lost 5 bases and 2 bases, there was a span of 10 bases. Looked up from germline, CDR1 is SGHRS and CDR2 is YFSETQ. CDR3 DNA: TGCGCCAGCAGTAGAGAAGCCAACACCGGGGAGCTGTTTTTT. Its protein is CASSREANTGELFF.

The chain links TRBV21-1 to TRBJ2-3; the table gives TRBD1 as D, unverified against the DNA. TRBV21-1 is classified as a pseudogene. The CDR3 is 14 amino acids. This chain's CDR3 is CASSKSSSTDTQYF. The DNA of the CDR3 is TGTGCCAGCAGCAAATCCAGTAGCACAGATACGCAGTATTTT.

CDR3 region: CASSAGDTGELFF. CDR3 DNA: TGTGCCAGCAGCGCAGGGGACACCGGGGAGCTGTTTTTT. The chain employs TRBV9 and TRBJ2-2, with a weak D call TRBD1 (6 bases). Trimming shortened V by 3 bases and J by 3 bases, and 6 bases separated the two germline ends. Germline V gives CDR1 SGDLS, CDR2 YYNGEE. The CDR3 loop spans 13 amino acids. The whole variable domain, remainder taken from reference TRBV9 and TRBJ2-2, is DSGVTQTPKHLITATGQRVTLRCSPRSGDLSVYWYQQSLDQGLQFLIQYYNGEERAKGNILERFSAQQFPDLHSELNLSSLELGDSALYFCASSAGDTGELFFGEGSRLTVL.

The rearrangement links TRBV14 to TRBJ2-1; D is possibly TRBD2 (6 bases). The CDR3 is 14 amino acids. Trimming left V 4 bases short and J 8 bases short, with 15 bases between. Germline CDR1 reads SGHDN; CDR2 reads FVKESK. As DNA, the CDR3 is TGTGCCAGCAGCCCGGACTATTTTAGACATGAGCAGTTCTTC. It codes for CASSPDYFRHEQFF.

The J gene is TRBJ2-1, the V gene TRBV7-7; the match to TRBD2 covers 14 bases. CDR1 is SSHAT, CDR2 FNYEAQ, per germline (reference sequence). The CDR3 is 13 amino acids. CDR3 DNA sequence: TGTGCTTGCGGGACTAGCGGGAGCGGTGAGCAGTTCTTC. Translating it yields CACGTSGSGEQFF.

The table lists this clone with a count of one. This chain connects TRBV14 to TRBJ2-7; D might be TRBD2 (8 bases). This CDR3 comprises 16 residues. Looked up from germline, CDR1 is SGHDN and CDR2 is FVKESK. The V end lost 4 bases, the J end lost 3 bases, and 19 bases lay between the germline ends. The CDR3 nucleotides are TGTGCCAGCAGCCTCTTGTCGGGAGGGGGCCACTACGAGCAGTACTTC. It translates to CASSLLSGGGHYEQYF.

The table lists this clone with a count of one. This chain uses TRBV5-6 with TRBJ2-2, with 8 positions matching TRBD1. The CDR3 covers 15 residues. V shed 0 bases, J shed 4 bases, and the junction held 2 bases outside the gene matches. Germline V gives CDR1 SGHDT, CDR2 YYEEEE. The chain's CDR3 is CASSLGGQGTGELFF. CDR3 bases: TGTGCCAGCAGCTTGGGCGGACAGGGCACCGGGGAGCTGTTTTTT.

The gene calls are TRBV6-5 and TRBJ2-1; D remains unclear. The CDR3 sequence is 14 residues long. The germline CDR1 and CDR2 sequences are MNHEY and SVGAGI. V was pared by 0 bases and J by 5 bases, with 8 bases between. The CDR3 nucleotides read TGTGCCAGCAGTTACTCCCAGGCTCACAATGAGCAGTTCTTC. Its protein is CASSYSQAHNEQFF.

This chain joins TRBV15 and TRBJ1-2; the match to TRBD1 covers 7 bases. Germline CDR1 reads LNHNV; CDR2 reads YYDKDF (reference sequence). The V segment lost 7 bases and the J segment 8 bases; nucleotides outside the gene matches: 13. This CDR3 region has 14 residues. CDR3: CATTSRVTGEGYTF. The CDR3 region has the DNA TGTGCCACCACCAGCAGAGTCACAGGGGAGGGCTACACCTTC.

The genes are TRBV27 and TRBJ2-1, with D possibly TRBD2 on 6 matching bases. The CDR3 spans 13 residues. V was clipped by 2 bases and J by 6 bases, with 8 bases between them. Germline CDR1 is MNHEY and CDR2 is SMNVEV (reference sequence). The CDR3 reads CASSLGDFNEQFF. DNA of the CDR3: TGTGCCAGCAGTTTAGGGGACTTCAATGAGCAGTTCTTC.

The rearrangement links TRBV11-2 to TRBJ2-1; 9 bases agree with TRBD2. This CDR3 has 16 residues. Looked up from germline, CDR1 is SGHAT and CDR2 is FQNNGV. V lost 0 bases and J lost 7; bases outside the gene matches: 7. This CDR3 is CASSLEVAGVSNEQFF. CDR3 coding DNA: TGTGCCAGCAGCTTAGAGGTAGCGGGAGTCTCGAATGAGCAGTTCTTC. Full variable domain (remainder filled in from reference TRBV11-2 and TRBJ2-1): EAGVAQSPRYKIIEKRQSVAFWCNPISGHATLYWYQQILGQGPKLLIQFQNNGVVDDSQLPKDRFSAERLKGVDSTLKIQPAKLEDSAVYLCASSLEVAGVSNEQFFGPGTRLTVL.

The rearrangement joins TRBV4-3 to TRBJ1-1; D unclear. The CDR3 covers 14 residues. Per the germline V gene, CDR1 is LGHNA and CDR2 is YSLEER. The V and J ends lost 0 bases and 1 base respectively, with 6 bases between them. In DNA, the CDR3 is TGCGCCAGCAGCCAAGACACAGAGAACACTGAAGCTTTCTTT. Translating gives CASSQDTENTEAFF.

The sample holds one count of this clone. This chain uses TRBV7-2 with TRBJ1-1; no firm D call. The germline V gene has CDR1 SGHTA and CDR2 FQGNSA. CDR3 size: 14 residues. The ends were cut back, 3 bases at V and 0 bases at J, with 8 bases in the middle. CDR3 residues: CASSFAIMNTEAFF. As DNA, the CDR3 is TGTGCCAGCAGCTTCGCTATCATGAACACTGAAGCTTTCTTT.

This clone was seen a single time. The V call is TRBV19, the J call TRBJ2-1; TRBD2 matches at 14 bases. The CDR3 consists of 17 residues. The junction had 10 bases not matched to a gene; V was cut back by 5 bases and J by 7 bases. CDR1 and CDR2 from the germline V gene are LNHDA and SQIVND (reference sequence). For the CDR3, the DNA is TGTGCCAGTAGTTCCTGGGGGACTAGCGGGGGCCGGAATGAGCAGTTCTTC. This codes for CASSSWGTSGGRNEQFF. Full variable domain (missing parts from reference TRBV19 and TRBJ2-1): DGGITQSPKYLFRKEGQNVTLSCEQNLNHDAMYWYRQDPGQGLRLIYYSQIVNDFQKGDIAEGYSVSREKKESFPLTVTSAQKNPTAFYLCASSSWGTSGGRNEQFFGPGTRLTVL.

The chain has TRBV7-2 and TRBJ2-1, with a tentative D call TRBD1 (6 bases). The V end was cut by 5 bases, the J end by 4 bases, with 9 bases between. This CDR3 comprises 13 residues. Per the germline V gene, CDR1 is SGHTA and CDR2 is FQGNSA. CDR3 in DNA: TGTGCCAGCAGCCTCCAGGGGTACAATGAGCAGTTCTTC. It codes for CASSLQGYNEQFF. The full variable domain, its missing parts supplied by reference TRBV7-2 and TRBJ2-1, is GAGVSQSPSNKVTEKGKDVELRCDPISGHTALYWYRQSLGQGLEFLIYFQGNSAPDKSGLPSDRFSAERTGGSVSTLTIQRTQQEDSAVYLCASSLQGYNEQFFGPGTRLTVL.